Each of the 28 T cell receptor beta chains below was sequenced from the same sample in a study of identical twins. TCRdb itself ran the 5' RACE reads through MiXCR, one entry per CDR3 protein. Of some 100,000 distinct CDR3 sequences listed, about 6% are singletons. The sequenced sample was memory T cells sorted from blood. These receptors all stem from a woman aged 45-59 years in good health.

This clonotype has ten or more counts. The chain recombines TRBV4-1 with TRBJ2-2; 7 positions agree with TRBD2. Trimming took 1 base from V and 0 from J; bases not matched to a gene: 8. This CDR3 region has 18 residues. CDR1 and CDR2 from the germline V gene are MGHRA and YSYEKL. CDR3 bases: TGCGCCAGCAGCCAAGGAGGTCGGGGGGTAGCGAACACCGGGGAGCTGTTTTTT. Translated: CASSQGGRGVANTGELFF.

This clonotype turned up a few times. This chain links TRBV2 with TRBJ2-3, with TRBD2 as a possible D gene (6 bases). Germline-derived CDR1 and CDR2 are SNHLY and FYNNEI. Trimming shortened V by 2 bases and J by 5 bases, and 11 bases separated the two germline ends. This CDR3 region has 14 residues. The CDR3 sequence is CASSETGVGDTQYF. The CDR3 DNA sequence: TGTGCCAGCAGTGAAACGGGGGTGGGAGATACGCAGTATTTT.

This clonotype occurred many times. The rearrangement links TRBV5-1 to TRBJ1-5; D not certain. This CDR3 is 13 amino acids long. Germline V gene data show CDR1 as SGHRS and CDR2 as YFSETQ. The ends were cut back, 0 bases at V and 7 bases at J, with 8 bases in the middle. CDR3 amino acids: CASSLEGSQPQHF. CDR3 nucleotides: TGCGCCAGCAGCTTGGAGGGTTCCCAGCCCCAGCATTTT.

This clonotype was picked up many times. V and J are TRBV20-1 and TRBJ2-5, with D perhaps TRBD2 (5 bases). The V gene lost 4 bases and the J gene lost 2 bases, with 14 bases spanning the gap. The CDR3 totals 14 residues. Germline-derived CDR1 and CDR2 are DFQATT and SNEGSKA (reference sequence). The CDR3 DNA sequence: TGCAGTGCTAATTCCGTGACTAAACAAGAGACCCAGTACTTC. As protein: CSANSVTKQETQYF.

In this sample, this clonotype turned up a few times. The J gene is TRBJ1-4, the V gene TRBV2; 7 bases fit TRBD1. This CDR3 has 15 amino acids. Trimming removed 5 bases from V and 12 bases from J; junction bases left unmatched: 15. Germline values: CDR1 SNHLY, CDR2 FYNNEI. The CDR3 DNA follows: TGTGCCAGCAGTTCACAGGGGACCCCAAAGGAACAACTGTTTTTT. It specifies CASSSQGTPKEQLFF.

The rearrangement links TRBV2 to TRBJ2-7, with D unresolved. This CDR3 is built from 10 residues. The germline gives CDR1 SNHLY, CDR2 FYNNEI. V lost 7 bases and J 4 bases, leaving 5 bases between the germline ends. The CDR3 DNA reads TGTGCCAGCACTTGGTACGAGCAGTACGTC. The encoded protein is CASTWYEQYV.

This clonotype was recorded many times. The chain combines TRBV9 with TRBJ2-5, with a weak D call TRBD2 (6 bases). Germline V CDR1 and CDR2: SGDLS, YYNGEE. CDR3 length equals 14 residues. The germline V and J ends were trimmed by 0 bases and 4 bases, with 10 bases remaining between them. The CDR3 here is CASSVDVGGETQYF. The CDR3 DNA sequence: TGTGCCAGCAGCGTAGACGTGGGAGGAGAGACCCAGTACTTC.

This clonotype was recorded at least ten times. The rearrangement links TRBV12-3 or TRBV12-4 to TRBJ2-1; tentatively, D is TRBD1 or TRBD2 (5 bases each). Trimming took off 6 bases at V and 0 bases at J, with 15 bases between the two ends. The CDR3 runs 16 residues. The CDR3: CASRGTRASSYNEQFF. The DNA of the CDR3 is TGTGCCAGCAGGGGGACGAGGGCCAGCTCCTACAATGAGCAGTTCTTC.

This clonotype was seen many times. The V and J genes are TRBV7-2 and TRBJ1-5; TRBD1 aligns across 7 bases. The CDR3 spans 14 residues. The junction had 5 bases not matched to a gene; V was cut back by 5 bases and J by 4 bases. The germline V gene has CDR1 SGHTA and CDR2 FQGNSA. In DNA, the CDR3 is TGTGCCAGCAGCGTTAAACAGGGGAATCAGCCCCAGCATTTT. Translated: CASSVKQGNQPQHF.

This clonotype was seen ten or more times. The chain recombines TRBV30 with TRBJ2-7; TRBD2 might be the D (6 bases). In germline, CDR1 is GTSNPN, CDR2 SVGIG (reference sequence). The CDR3 has 13 amino acids. V gave up 3 bases and J gave up 3 bases, with 12 bases separating them. For the CDR3, the DNA is TGTGCCTGGAGGGGGAGGACTTACTACGAGCAGTACTTC. Its protein is CAWRGRTYYEQYF.

This clonotype was counted a few times. The chain links TRBV3-1 to TRBJ2-7, with D uncertain. V was cut by 1 base and J by 4 bases, with 8 bases left in between. Per germline, CDR1 LGHDT and CDR2 YNNKEL (reference sequence). The CDR3 loop spans 13 amino acids. CDR3 nucleotide sequence: TGTGCCAGCAGCCAAGGCTCAATGTACGAGCAGTACTTC. It specifies CASSQGSMYEQYF.

This chain connects TRBV7-3 to TRBJ2-2, with TRBD1 as a possible D gene (5 bases). The V end was cut by 8 bases, the J end by 1 base, with 20 bases between. Germline V gives CDR1 SGHTA, CDR2 FQGTGA. The CDR3 has 17 residues. CDR3 sequence: CASGLTTGGWNTGELFF. The CDR3, as DNA: TGTGCCAGCGGCCTCACCACAGGCGGATGGAACACCGGGGAGCTGTTTTTT.

This clonotype was seen many times. The rearrangement uses TRBV20-1 and TRBJ2-1; no reliable D call. The V end lost 5 bases, the J end lost 3 bases, and 8 bases lay between the germline ends. Germline V gives CDR1 DFQATT, CDR2 SNEGSKA (reference sequence). CDR3 length: 12 amino acids. CDR3 loop: CSADNHYNEQFF. CDR3 DNA sequence: TGCAGTGCTGACAATCACTACAATGAGCAGTTCTTC.

This clonotype was seen at least ten times. V usage is TRBV29-1 and J usage is TRBJ2-2; 7 bases are shared with TRBD1. Per germline, CDR1 SQVTM and CDR2 ANQGSEA. The V and J ends lost 7 bases and 0 bases, in that order; junction bases with no gene match: 5. CDR3 size: 14 residues. CDR3 sequence (DNA): TGCAGCGGGGGGCAGGGGGCGAACACCGGGGAGCTGTTTTTT. It is translated as CSGGQGANTGELFF.

This clonotype showed up many times. Here the CDR3 reads CASSSLVGGFYTGELFF. The DNA for the CDR3 is TGTGCCAGCAGCTCCTTAGTGGGAGGTTTTTACACCGGGGAGCTGTTTTTT. This chain uses TRBV11-2 with TRBJ2-2, with D maybe TRBD2 (6 bases). The CDR3 runs to 17 residues. Germline CDR1 SGHAT, CDR2 FQNNGV. The ends were cut back, 4 bases at V and 3 bases at J, with 18 bases in the middle.

This clonotype was seen a few times. This chain connects TRBV6-2 or TRBV6-3 to TRBJ1-2; D gene uncertain. Trimming shortened V by 8 bases and J by 5 bases, and 21 bases separated the two germline ends. Germline V gene data show CDR1 as MNHEY and CDR2 as SVGEGT. The CDR3 extends over 15 amino acids. The CDR3 protein is CASSYLVTGRYGYTF. The CDR3 nucleotides read TGTGCCAGCTCCTACCTTGTGACGGGTCGGTATGGCTACACCTTC.

This clonotype was recorded many times. The rearrangement links TRBV10-3 to TRBJ2-1; D possibly corresponds to TRBD2 (6 bases). Germline-derived CDR1 and CDR2 are ENHRY and SYGVKD. The CDR3 contains 16 residues. V dropped 3 bases and J dropped 9 bases, with 21 bases sitting between them. CDR3 residues: CAISDQIAAVGSEQFF. The CDR3 coding sequence is TGTGCCATCAGTGACCAAATAGCGGCAGTCGGGAGTGAGCAGTTCTTC.

This clonotype was seen at least ten times. The J gene is TRBJ2-2, the V gene TRBV5-6; 8 bases match TRBD1. Unmatched junction bases numbered 7, after V lost 1 base and J lost 5 bases. Looked up from germline, CDR1 is SGHDT and CDR2 is YYEEEE. The CDR3 has 16 residues. The CDR3 sequence is CASSLYGQGMTGELFF. The CDR3 DNA reads TGTGCCAGCAGCTTGTACGGACAGGGTATGACCGGGGAGCTGTTTTTT. The full variable domain, rest sourced from reference TRBV5-6 and TRBJ2-2, is DAGVTQSPTHLIKTRGQQVTLRCSPKSGHDTVSWYQQALGQGPQFIFQYYEEEERQRGNFPDRFSGHQFPNYSSELNVNALLLGDSALYLCASSLYGQGMTGELFFGEGSRLTVL.

This clonotype was observed at least ten times. The chain joins TRBV20-1 to TRBJ2-5, with 9 bases aligning to TRBD1. CDR1 is DFQATT and CDR2 is SNEGSKA in the germline V gene (reference sequence). V lost 5 bases to trimming and J lost 5 bases; unmatched junction nucleotides: 9. This CDR3 contains 14 residues. CDR3 sequence reads: CSALDRGSLETQYF. DNA of the CDR3: TGCAGTGCTTTGGACAGGGGCTCCCTTGAGACCCAGTACTTC.

This clonotype was seen repeatedly, ten times or more. Here the CDR3 omits its conserved ending phenylalanine or tryptophan, so a read error is the likely source. The DNA is left out, because the CDR3 cannot be placed on it with certainty; the CDR3 is given as TCRdb lists it. This chain uses TRBV6-5 with TRBJ2-1. The CDR3 is 9 amino acids long, termini counted. Per germline, CDR1 MNHEY and CDR2 SVGAGI. This chain's CDR3 is CASSYSKIV.

There are a few counts of this clonotype. V gene TRBV18 combines with J gene TRBJ2-1, with no clear D. V lost 1 base to trimming and J lost 9 bases, with 10 bases between them. CDR1 and CDR2 (germline): KGHSH, LQKENI. CDR3 length equals 13 residues. Written as DNA, the CDR3 is TGTGCCAGCTCACCACTTAAATGGGGTGAGCAGTTCTTC. Protein sequence: CASSPLKWGEQFF.

This clonotype came up many times. The chain combines TRBV5-5 with TRBJ2-1; 9 bases match TRBD1. The trim removed 3 bases at V and 4 bases at J, leaving 5 bases unmatched. The CDR3 extends over 15 amino acids. In germline, CDR1 is SGHKS, CDR2 YYEKEE (reference sequence). CDR3 sequence: CASSYGTGSYNEQFF. The CDR3, as DNA: TGTGCCAGCAGCTACGGGACAGGGTCGTACAATGAGCAGTTCTTC.

This clonotype appeared many times. V is TRBV6-5 and J is TRBJ1-6; 11 nucleotides line up with TRBD1. The J segment lost 4 bases and the V segment lost 6 bases, leaving 8 bases of the junction unmatched. Germline CDR1 is MNHEY and CDR2 is SVGAGI. CDR3 length: 17 residues. The CDR3 DNA follows: TGTGCCAGCAGCCCTGGACAGGGGGCGCGGTATAATTCACCCCTCCACTTT. This sequence encodes CASSPGQGARYNSPLHF.

Note on this clonotype: A much larger clone lies one base from this, so it may be a read error. In this CDR3 the conserved last residue, phenylalanine or tryptophan, is missing, so a read error is likely. This chain connects TRBV2 to TRBJ1-1, with D unresolved. The CDR3 runs 14 residues. Germline V gene lookup returns CDR1 SNHLY and CDR2 FYNNEI. The V end was cut by 6 bases, the J end by 8 bases, with 19 bases between. The CDR3 DNA follows: TGTGCCAGCAGGACAAATCGCGGAACAGACGAAGCTTTCCTT. Translating it yields CASRTNRGTDEAFL.

The rearrangement links TRBV20-1 to TRBJ1-4; D perhaps matches TRBD1 (5 bases). Germline loops: CDR1 DFQATT, CDR2 SNEGSKA (reference sequence). The length of the CDR3 is 14 residues. For the CDR3, the DNA is TGCAGCCCTGAAGGAGGGGCCGGTAATGAAAAACTGTTTTTT. Translating it yields CSPEGGAGNEKLFF.

J is TRBJ2-7 and V is TRBV5-1; no reliable D call. CDR3 size: 13 residues. CDR1 and CDR2 (germline): SGHRS, YFSETQ. V gave up 4 bases and J gave up 7 bases, with 15 bases separating them. CDR3 DNA: TGCGCCAGCAGCCCCATAATCGCTATTGAGCAGTACTTC. Translating gives CASSPIIAIEQYF.

This clonotype came up many times. The genes are TRBV11-2 and TRBJ2-5; weak D call: TRBD2 (6 bases). The germline V gene encodes CDR1 SGHAT and CDR2 FQNNGV. The V and J ends lost 0 bases and 4 bases respectively, with 15 bases between them. The CDR3 loop spans 16 amino acids. For the CDR3, the DNA is TGTGCCAGCAGCTTAGAATCCCCGGTGGGGGGAGAGACCCAGTACTTC. Protein product: CASSLESPVGGETQYF.

In its sample, this clonotype was seen many times. V gene TRBV7-9 combines with J gene TRBJ1-2; D is uncertain. From germline, CDR1 is SEHNR and CDR2 FQNEAQ (reference sequence). Trimming took 5 bases from V and 8 from J, leaving 15 bases between them. The CDR3 runs 13 residues. The chain's CDR3 is CASSPRQKEGYTF. The CDR3 nucleotides read TGTGCCAGCAGCCCCCGGCAGAAGGAGGGCTACACCTTC.